This T cell receptor beta chain was identified during a study of cytomegalovirus exposure and HLA in healthy donors. Broader study findings: Earlier findings revealed that most TCR beta V segments proved productive either about 90% or about 30% of the time. Most TCR sequences were uncommon, yet certain public TCRs appeared in many donors.

The V and J ends lost 1 base and 7 bases, in that order; junction bases with no gene match: 5. The CDR3 has 16 residues. Germline V gives CDR1 SGHTA, CDR2 FQGNSA. Worth noting for this clone: What it binds is unknown.

The PCR made use of 60 Vbeta and 13 Jbeta primers. Clones were read by immunoSEQ multiplex PCR, and TCRdb kept only the in-frame ones, dropping some. The sample yields fewer than 45,000 clones, over 60% seen once. Specimen: PBMCs. The V and J genes are TRBV7-2 and TRBJ2-1; 12 bases match TRBD2. This receptor was obtained from a man aged 40-49 years in good health and CMV-seronegative. The CDR3 bases are TGTGCCAGCAGCTTAGAACTAGCGGGGGGATATAATGAGCAGTTCTTC. Its translation is CASSLELAGGYNEQFF.